The 28 T cell receptor beta chains below all came from one sample that was sequenced in a study of tumor and adjacent non-tumor tissue in lung cancer (dated by TCRdb to between 2017 and 2018). Libraries were made using multiplex PCR. Sequencing relied on an Illumina HiSeq 2500. TCRbeta libraries were constructed through three rounds of nested PCR with primers (Table S4) according to protocols adapted from ARM-PCR. TCRdb redid the processing of the public reads, applying fastp at Q25 and MiXCR, and retained in-frame beta chains. Each entry is one CDR3 protein sequence, shown with its most common DNA and genes. This sample has more than 75,000 distinct CDR3 sequences in its table, and under 70% of those were observed once. The top ten clonotypes cover about 12% of the sample. RNA was isolated from bulk, unsorted tissue, and RNA quality was assessed with a NanoDrop ND-1000 and an Agilent 2100. Input material: lung tumor tissue. The receptor source for this set is an older woman with non-small cell lung cancer.

This chain connects TRBV29-1 to TRBJ2-3; 7 nucleotides agree with TRBD2. Unmatched junction bases numbered 12, after V lost 7 bases and J lost 5 bases. Germline V CDR1 and CDR2: SQVTM, ANQGSEA. CDR3 length equals 14 residues. CDR3 in amino acids: CSARAGGSLDTQYF. Here the CDR3 DNA reads TGCAGCGCTCGGGCTGGCGGGAGTTTAGATACGCAGTATTTT.

This clonotype was found once. The junction and the germline gene differ at one end; a read error may be behind it. The chain carries TRBV6-1 and TRBJ2-1; D unclear. The germline V gene has CDR1 MNHNS and CDR2 SASEGT. The CDR3 runs to 18 residues. DNA of the CDR3: TGTGCCAGCCAAATATTTTATTCCTTTCTAAGTACCGACAATGAGCAGCTCTTC. Translated: CASQIFYSFLSTDNEQLF.

This sequence joins TRBV4-2 and TRBJ1-3; 8 bases map to TRBD1. The V gene end was trimmed by 2 bases and the J gene end by 12 bases; junction bases not matched to a gene: 6. From germline, CDR1 is LGHNA and CDR2 YNFKEQ. This CDR3 has 13 amino acids. CDR3: CASSQRGQDSIYF. Here the CDR3 DNA reads TGTGCCAGCAGCCAAAGGGGACAGGACAGCATATATTTT.

This clonotype was counted only a few times. A junction boundary mismatches the germline segment, possibly from a read error. The gene calls are TRBV29-1 and TRBJ2-1; D gene unclear. From germline, CDR1 is SQVTM and CDR2 ANQGSEA. The CDR3 loop spans 15 amino acids. CDR3 residues: CSVRPLESSYDEQFF. CDR3 sequence (DNA): TGCAGCGTTCGACCACTTGAAAGTTCCTACGATGAGCAGTTCTTC.

About this clonotype itself: Germline and junction disagree at one end, which may indicate a read error. This rearrangement joins TRBV28 to TRBJ2-7; D unclear. Germline V gene sequence: CDR1 MDHEN, CDR2 SYDVKM. The CDR3 loop spans 13 amino acids. CDR3 in amino acids: CDSSFGITYEQYF. Here the CDR3 DNA reads TGTGACAGCAGTTTTGGCATAACCTACGAGCAGTACTTC. The full variable domain, with the rest looked up from reference TRBV28 and TRBJ2-7, is DVKVTQSSRYLVKRTGEKVFLECVQDMDHENMFWYRQDPGLGLRLIYFSYDVKMKEKGDIPEGYSVSREKKERFSLILESASTNQTSMYLCDSSFGITYEQYFGPGTRLTVT.

In the case of this clonotype: It may be a read error: a sequence one base away is much more abundant. This chain joins TRBV14 and TRBJ2-5; the D gene could be TRBD1 or TRBD2 (5 bases each). The germline V gene has CDR1 SGHDN and CDR2 FVKESK. The length of the CDR3 is 15 residues. The CDR3 is CTSSQAGDGQETQYF. CDR3 DNA sequence: TGTACCAGCAGCCAAGCCGGGGACGGCCAAGAGACCCAGTACTTC. Combining the CDR3 with reference TRBV14 and TRBJ2-5 gives the whole variable domain EAGVTQFPSHSVIEKGQTVTLRCDPISGHDNLYWYRRVMGKEIKFLLHFVKESKQDESGMPNNRFLAERTGGTYSTLKVQPAELEDSGVYFCTSSQAGDGQETQYFGPGTRLLVL.

Notes on this clonotype: One end of the junction is discordant with germline, which a read error may explain. This chain connects TRBV12-3 or TRBV12-4 to TRBJ2-3, with TRBD2 matching 7 bases. This CDR3 is built from 15 residues. The CDR3 region has the DNA TGTGACAGCAGTTTACTAGCGAGAGTATCAGATACGCAGTATTTT. It yields the protein CDSSLLARVSDTQYF.

Regarding this clonotype: A much larger clone differs by one base, so this may be a read error. Here the CDR3 omits its conserved ending phenylalanine or tryptophan, so a read error is the likely source. The rearrangement links TRBV6-1 to TRBJ1-5, with TRBD1 as a possible D gene (5 bases). The CDR3 runs to 14 residues. Trimming took 8 bases from V and 0 from J, leaving 11 bases between them. Per germline, CDR1 MNHNS and CDR2 SASEGT. As DNA, the CDR3 is TGTGCCAGCCTCATAAGGGGTAGCAATCAGCCCCAGCATTCT. This gives the protein CASLIRGSNQPQHS.

This clonotype appeared a few times. A much larger clone is a single base away; this may be a read error. The chain combines TRBV29-1 with TRBJ1-2; D is perhaps TRBD1 (6 bases). The V and J ends lost 3 bases and 4 bases respectively, with 18 bases between them. Germline lookup yields CDR1 SQVTM and CDR2 ANQGSEA. The CDR3 loop spans 15 amino acids. CDR3 protein: CSVDWGQRVGYGYTF. The CDR3 DNA is TGCAGCGTTGATTGGGGGCAGAGAGTGGGCTATGGCTACACCTTC.

This clonotype is judged medium-sized (0.01 to 0.1%). The chain links TRBV6-2 or TRBV6-3 to TRBJ1-1, with no clear D. This CDR3 is built from 13 residues. With 0 bases removed from V and 3 bases from J, the gap between germline ends came to 5 bases. Germline-derived CDR1 and CDR2 are MNHEY and SVGEGT. CDR3 DNA sequence: TGTGCCAGCAGTTACTCGAGCGACACTGAAGCTTTCTTT. It is translated as CASSYSSDTEAFF.

In the case of this clonotype: An end of the junction does not agree with germline; a read error may underlie this. This chain joins TRBV5-1 and TRBJ1-4, with a possible D match to TRBD1 (5 bases). CDR3 size: 16 residues. Germline-derived CDR1 and CDR2 are SGHRS and YFSETQ. In nucleotides, the CDR3 is TGCGCCAGCAGTTTGGTCGTGGACACCGGGGATGAAAAACTGCTTTTT. It codes for CASSLVVDTGDEKLLF.

This clonotype came up once. A much larger clone sits a single nucleotide away, making a read error possible. The CDR3 region is CASSPLGSGFVPEKLFF. CDR3 nucleotide sequence: TGTGCCAGCAGCCCGCTCGGCTCAGGATTCGTCCCTGAAAAACTGTTTTTT. This chain joins TRBV7-3 and TRBJ1-4; no clear D gene. Germline-derived CDR1 and CDR2 are SGHTA and FQGTGA. Trimming cost V 5 bases and J 7 bases, with 23 bases left between them. The CDR3 totals 17 residues.

About this clonotype: At one boundary the junction diverges from the germline segment, which might be a read error. The chain carries TRBV7-8 and TRBJ2-3; a possible D gene is TRBD2 (5 bases). The CDR3 spans 15 residues. Germline CDR1 and CDR2: SGHVS and FQNEAQ. CDR3: CASLASGASTNTQYF. The CDR3 DNA reads as TGTGCCAGCCTGGCCAGCGGAGCCAGCACAAATACACAGTATTTT. The full variable domain, its missing parts supplied by reference TRBV7-8 and TRBJ2-3, is GAGVSQSPRYKVAKRGQDVALRCDPISGHVSLFWYQQALGQGPEFLTYFQNEAQLDKSGLPSDRFFAERPEGSVSTLKIQRTQQEDSAVYLCASLASGASTNTQYFGPGTRLTVL.

The chain is built from TRBV20-1 and TRBJ2-5; D is perhaps TRBD2 (5 bases). The V end was cut by 3 bases, the J end by 7 bases, with 27 bases between. Germline CDR1 and CDR2: DFQATT and SNEGSKA (reference sequence). The CDR3 has 17 amino acids. The DNA for the CDR3 is TGCAGTGCTAGCCCCGCGTTTCGGGGAACAAAAATGGGGACCCAGTACTTC. It encodes CSASPAFRGTKMGTQYF.

Notes on this clonotype: One junction end does not reproduce the germline sequence, and a read error may be involved. The chain recombines TRBV29-1 with TRBJ2-7, with D possibly being TRBD1 (5 bases). The V gene's germline CDR1 is SQVTM and CDR2 ANQGSEA. This CDR3 is built from 15 residues. Here the CDR3 DNA reads TGCATCGTTGAAGATCATGATTCGCAGGGTGACGAGCAGTACTTC. Its protein is CIVEDHDSQGDEQYF.

Worth noting for this clonotype: Sequence at one end of the junction differs from germline and may be a read error. The V gene is TRBV10-1, the J gene TRBJ2-3, with 8 bases matching TRBD2. CDR3 size: 19 residues. In germline, CDR1 is WNHNN, CDR2 SYGVQD (reference sequence). The DNA of the CDR3 is TGCACCAGCAGTGAAGCGGGGGAGGTTGGTTCCAGGGCGGCAGATACGCAGTATTTT. As protein: CTSSEAGEVGSRAADTQYF.

About this clonotype itself: A clone one base away is much larger, so this may be a read error. The CDR3 ends on some other residue instead of the conserved phenylalanine or tryptophan, so this is likely a read error. This chain links TRBV10-3 with TRBJ1-1, with D possibly TRBD1 on 5 matching bases. The CDR3 is made up of 17 amino acids. V was shortened by 1 base and J by 1 base, with 16 bases between the two germline ends. Germline CDR1 ENHRY, CDR2 SYGVKD. CDR3 coding DNA: TGTGCCATCAGTGAGTACCTCTCACCCGGGGGGAACACTGAAGCTTTCTCT. Translated, it gives CAISEYLSPGGNTEAFS.

This clonotype occurred many times. The gene calls are TRBV7-9 and TRBJ2-1, with unresolved D. This CDR3 contains 12 residues. The germline V gene has CDR1 SEHNR and CDR2 FQNEAQ (reference sequence). Trimming removed 5 bases from V and 10 bases from J, with 12 bases in between. CDR3 loop: CASSPIGGEQFF. The CDR3, as DNA: TGTGCCAGCAGCCCCATCGGTGGAGAGCAGTTCTTC. The variable domain in full, with the rest retrieved from reference TRBV7-9 and TRBJ2-1, is DTGVSQNPRHKITKRGQNVTFRCDPISEHNRLYWYRQTLGQGPEFLTYFQNEAQLEKSRLLSDRFSAERPKGSFSTLEIQRTEQGDSAMYLCASSPIGGEQFFGPGTRLTVL.

This clonotype was seen a few times. This chain links TRBV28 with TRBJ2-1; 7 nucleotides align to TRBD2. Losses at the gene ends were 3 bases for V and 6 bases for J; bases not matched to a gene: 11. CDR1 is MDHEN and CDR2 is SYDVKM in the germline V gene. The length of the CDR3 is 16 residues. CDR3 protein: CASSFRTAGAVNEQFF. The CDR3 DNA reads as TGTGCCAGCAGTTTTAGGACGGCGGGAGCCGTCAATGAGCAGTTCTTC.

Notes on this clonotype: Compared with germline, one end of the junction differs, possibly owing to a read error. The genes are TRBV5-4 and TRBJ2-1; TRBD2 agrees at 12 bases. Germline loops: CDR1 SGHNT, CDR2 YYREEE (reference sequence). There are 17 residues in the CDR3. The CDR3 DNA follows: TGTGCCAGCAACTTGGGGGGACTAGCGGGCGCCTACAATGAGCAGTTCTTC. It yields the protein CASNLGGLAGAYNEQFF.

The J gene is TRBJ2-2, the V gene TRBV6-2 or TRBV6-3; TRBD2 aligns across 8 bases. This CDR3 has 18 residues. Germline values: CDR1 MNHEY, CDR2 SVGEGT. V shed 5 bases, J shed 7 bases, and the junction held 18 bases outside the gene matches. This chain's CDR3 is CASSQHPGLVENIGELFF. For the CDR3, the DNA is TGTGCCAGCAGTCAACACCCGGGACTAGTGGAAAATATCGGGGAGCTGTTTTTT.

This clonotype was counted ten times or more. The V call is TRBV11-2, the J call TRBJ2-1; D not resolved. This CDR3 region has 13 residues. Germline CDR1 reads SGHAT; CDR2 reads FQNNGV. Trimming took 2 bases from V and 7 from J, leaving 9 bases between them. CDR3 amino acids: CASSLSSPNEQFF. The CDR3 DNA reads as TGTGCCAGCAGCTTAAGTAGCCCGAATGAGCAGTTCTTC.

About this clonotype itself: Mismatch with germline at one junction end may stem from a read error. This chain joins TRBV29-1 and TRBJ2-3; D is unclear. The CDR3 contains 13 residues. Germline V gene lookup returns CDR1 SQVTM and CDR2 ANQGSEA. The CDR3 DNA is TGCAGCGCTCCTATGGGTTCCGCGGTTACGCTGTATTTT. Translation: CSAPMGSAVTLYF.

This clonotype has ten or more counts. The chain uses TRBV29-1 and TRBJ1-2, with TRBD1 as a possible D gene (6 bases). The CDR3 has 14 amino acids. Between the trimmed V and J ends, which lost 7 bases and 8 bases, there was a span of 23 bases. Germline V lookup: CDR1 SQVTM, CDR2 ANQGSEA. The CDR3 nucleotides read TGCAGCGCCCAAGGGGGGATCCAGCTAAGGGGCTACACCTTC. Amino acids: CSAQGGIQLRGYTF.

Points on this clonotype: No conserved phenylalanine or tryptophan ends this CDR3, so it is likely a read error. V is TRBV6-5 and J is TRBJ1-5; no firm D call. CDR1 and CDR2 (germline): MNHEY, SVGAGI. CDR3 length: 15 amino acids. DNA for the CDR3: TGTGACAGCCAGGCCCGGGCAGTGGGCAATCAGCCCCAGCATTCT. Residues: CDSQARAVGNQPQHS.

To note about this clonotype: One end of the junction varies from germline; a read error may be responsible. This rearrangement joins TRBV11-1 to TRBJ1-2, with D unclear. Germline lookup yields CDR1 SGHAT and CDR2 FQDESV (reference sequence). The CDR3 contains 14 residues. CDR3 in DNA: TGTACCAGCGGTCACTCGGGAGTTGGCTATGGCTACATCTTC. Its translation: CTSGHSGVGYGYIF.

Note on this clonotype: At one end the junction does not follow the germline gene, possibly because of a read error. This chain links TRBV28 with TRBJ1-4; D ambiguous. This CDR3 is 12 amino acids long. The V gene's germline CDR1 is MDHEN and CDR2 SYDVKM. The CDR3 protein is CASQDTKEKLFF. In nucleotides, the CDR3 is TGTGCCAGCCAGGATACTAAAGAAAAACTGTTTTTT.

About this clonotype itself: Since a much larger clone is just one base distant, this may be a read error. This chain joins TRBV29-1 and TRBJ1-1; D is undetermined. This CDR3 is 14 amino acids long. Germline CDR1 SQVTM, CDR2 ANQGSEA. DNA of the CDR3: TGCAGCGTTGAAGATAGATCCTTGAAAAAGGGAGCTATCTTT. Translated: CSVEDRSLKKGAIF.